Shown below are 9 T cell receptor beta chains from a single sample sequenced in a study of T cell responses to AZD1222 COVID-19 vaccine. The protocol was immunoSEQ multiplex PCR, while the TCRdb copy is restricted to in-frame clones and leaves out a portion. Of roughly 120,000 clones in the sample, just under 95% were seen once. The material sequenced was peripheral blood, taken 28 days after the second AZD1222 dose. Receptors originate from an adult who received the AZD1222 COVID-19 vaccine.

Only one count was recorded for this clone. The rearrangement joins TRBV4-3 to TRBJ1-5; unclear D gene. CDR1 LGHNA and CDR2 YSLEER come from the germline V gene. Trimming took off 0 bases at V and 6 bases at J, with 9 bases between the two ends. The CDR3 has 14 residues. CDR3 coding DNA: TGCGCCAGCAGCCAAGACCTCCGGGGTCAGCCCCAGCATTTT. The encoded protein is CASSQDLRGQPQHF.

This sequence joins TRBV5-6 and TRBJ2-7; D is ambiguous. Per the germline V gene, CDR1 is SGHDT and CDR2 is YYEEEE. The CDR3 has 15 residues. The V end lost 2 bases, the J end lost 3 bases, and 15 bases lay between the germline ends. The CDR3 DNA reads TGTGCCAGCAGCTTTGTGTGGGCAGAGGTCTACGAGCAGTACTTC. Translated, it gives CASSFVWAEVYEQYF.

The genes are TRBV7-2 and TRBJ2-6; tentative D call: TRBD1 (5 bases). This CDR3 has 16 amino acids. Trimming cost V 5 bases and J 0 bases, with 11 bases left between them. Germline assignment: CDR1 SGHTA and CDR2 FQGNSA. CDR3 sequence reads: CASSQQAGSGANVLTF. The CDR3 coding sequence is TGTGCCAGCAGCCAACAGGCCGGCTCTGGGGCCAACGTCCTGACTTTC.

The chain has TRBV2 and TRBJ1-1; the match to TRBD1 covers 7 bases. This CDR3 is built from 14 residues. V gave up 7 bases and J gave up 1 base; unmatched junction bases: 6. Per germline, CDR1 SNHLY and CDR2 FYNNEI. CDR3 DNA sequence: TGTGCCAGCATCCTAAGGACAGGGAACACTGAAGCTTTCTTT. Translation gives CASILRTGNTEAFF.

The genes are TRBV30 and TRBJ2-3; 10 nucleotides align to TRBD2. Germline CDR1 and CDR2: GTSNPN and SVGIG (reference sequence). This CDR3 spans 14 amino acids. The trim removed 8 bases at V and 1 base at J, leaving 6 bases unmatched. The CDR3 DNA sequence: TGTGCCCTAAGGGGGACTAGCGGCACAGATACGCAGTATTTT. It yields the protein CALRGTSGTDTQYF.

CDR3 amino acids: CASSRDTGAYEQYF. In DNA form, the CDR3 reads TGTGCCAGCTCACGGGACACCGGGGCCTACGAGCAGTACTTC. The chain is built from TRBV18 and TRBJ2-7; TRBD1 might be the D (6 bases). CDR1 and CDR2 from the germline V gene are KGHSH and LQKENI. Trimming took off 4 bases at V and 2 bases at J, with 12 bases between the two ends. The CDR3 is 14 amino acids. Supplemented by reference TRBV18 and TRBJ2-7, the full variable domain reads NAGVMQNPRHLVRRRGQEARLRCSPMKGHSHVYWYRQLPEEGLKFMVYLQKENIIDESGMPKERFSAEFPKEGPSILRIQQVVRGDSAAYFCASSRDTGAYEQYFGPGTRLTVT.

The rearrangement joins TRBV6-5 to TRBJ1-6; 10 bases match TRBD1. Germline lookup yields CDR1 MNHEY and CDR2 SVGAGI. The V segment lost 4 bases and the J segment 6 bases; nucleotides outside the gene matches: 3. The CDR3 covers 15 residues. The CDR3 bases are TGTGCCAGCAGTTCCCGGACAGGGGGTAATTCACCCCTCCACTTT. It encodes CASSSRTGGNSPLHF.

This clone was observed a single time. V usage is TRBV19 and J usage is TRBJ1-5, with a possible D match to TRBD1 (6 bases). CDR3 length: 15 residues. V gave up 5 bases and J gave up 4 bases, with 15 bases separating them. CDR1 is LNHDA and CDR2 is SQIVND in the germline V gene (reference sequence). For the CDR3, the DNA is TGTGCCAGTAGTTTTCAGGGGACCTCGAATCAGCCCCAGCATTTT. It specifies CASSFQGTSNQPQHF. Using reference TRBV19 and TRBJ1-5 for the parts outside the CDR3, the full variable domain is DGGITQSPKYLFRKEGQNVTLSCEQNLNHDAMYWYRQDPGQGLRLIYYSQIVNDFQKGDIAEGYSVSREKKESFPLTVTSAQKNPTAFYLCASSFQGTSNQPQHFGDGTRLSIL.

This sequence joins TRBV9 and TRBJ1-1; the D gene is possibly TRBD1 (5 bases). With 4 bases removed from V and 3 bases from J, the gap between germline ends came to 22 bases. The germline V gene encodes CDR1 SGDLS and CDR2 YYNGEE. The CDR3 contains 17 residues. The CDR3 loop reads CASSPRARGESDTEAFF. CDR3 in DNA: TGTGCCAGCAGCCCCCGGGCGAGGGGCGAATCGGACACTGAAGCTTTCTTT.